The 13 T cell receptor beta chains below were found in one sample sequenced in a study of blood T cell repertoires in COVID-19. Sequencing used immunoSEQ multiplex PCR; TCRdb keeps in-frame clones, though not all of them. There are 350,000 to 400,000 clones in the sample; approximately 88% occur only once, and 0.97% lies in the top ten. The sequenced material came from PBMCs or T cells enriched from blood (not recorded which). The receptors here all came from a woman in her 30s with acute COVID-19.

The V call is TRBV29-1, the J call TRBJ2-3, with TRBD1 as a possible D gene (5 bases). The CDR3 is 13 amino acids. With 5 bases removed from V and 1 base from J, the gap between germline ends came to 10 bases. Germline CDR1 is SQVTM and CDR2 is ANQGSEA. The CDR3 loop reads CSVTTGGTDTQYF. CDR3 sequence (DNA): TGCAGCGTTACAACAGGAGGCACAGATACGCAGTATTTT.

The rearrangement links TRBV10-3 to TRBJ1-1; D is unresolved. The CDR3 has 13 amino acids. V was cut by 0 bases and J by 6 bases, with 8 bases left in between. Germline CDR1 reads ENHRY; CDR2 reads SYGVKD. The CDR3 here is CAISESRSAEAFF. CDR3 nucleotides: TGTGCCATCAGTGAGTCGAGAAGCGCTGAAGCTTTCTTT.

This chain's CDR3 is CASSDVGQGKDIQYF. The CDR3 nucleotides are TGTGCCAGCAGTGACGTGGGGCAGGGGAAAGACATTCAGTACTTC. This sequence joins TRBV2 and TRBJ2-4; a possible D gene is TRBD1 (6 bases). Germline lookup yields CDR1 SNHLY and CDR2 FYNNEI. The CDR3 length is 15 residues. With 3 bases removed from V and 8 bases from J, the gap between germline ends came to 17 bases.

The genes are TRBV7-2 and TRBJ2-1, with 12 nucleotides matching TRBD1. The CDR3 runs to 18 residues. Germline assignment: CDR1 SGHTA and CDR2 FQGNSA. The junction had 10 bases not matched to a gene; V was cut back by 4 bases and J by 3 bases. CDR3 sequence reads: CASSSGTGGHTVYNEQFF. CDR3 DNA sequence: TGTGCCAGCAGCTCCGGGACAGGGGGCCATACTGTCTACAATGAGCAGTTCTTC.

The chain joins TRBV7-9 to TRBJ2-1; TRBD1 aligns across 8 bases. After removal of 0 bases from V and 14 bases from J, the junction contained 3 bases not matched to a gene. This CDR3 has 12 residues. The germline gives CDR1 SEHNR, CDR2 FQNEAQ (reference sequence). The CDR3 coding sequence is TGTGCCAGCAGCTTAGCGACAGGGGTGGAGTTCTTC. Amino acid sequence: CASSLATGVEFF. Full variable domain (rest looked up from reference TRBV7-9 and TRBJ2-1): DTGVSQNPRHKITKRGQNVTFRCDPISEHNRLYWYRQTLGQGPEFLTYFQNEAQLEKSRLLSDRFSAERPKGSFSTLEIQRTEQGDSAMYLCASSLATGVEFFGPGTRLTVL.

The chain joins TRBV6-2 or TRBV6-3 to TRBJ1-1; 11 nucleotides line up with TRBD1. V was pared by 5 bases and J by 4 bases, with 6 bases of the junction left unmatched. Germline values: CDR1 MNHEY, CDR2 SVGEGT. The length of the CDR3 is 15 residues. CDR3 DNA sequence: TGTGCCAGCAGTACTCGGACAGGGGGCCTCACTGAAGCTTTCTTT. Translating gives CASSTRTGGLTEAFF.

The rearrangement uses TRBV2 and TRBJ1-5; a weak D match, TRBD1 (6 bases). CDR3 length equals 14 residues. V was pared by 8 bases and J by 2 bases, with 13 bases between. CDR1 is SNHLY, CDR2 FYNNEI, per germline. CDR3 in amino acids: CASQESGGNQPQHF. The DNA for the CDR3 is TGTGCCAGCCAGGAATCAGGGGGCAATCAGCCCCAGCATTTT.

The chain has TRBV7-2 and TRBJ2-3, with 12 bases lining up with TRBD2. The CDR3 contains 15 residues. The ends lost 4 bases at V and 4 bases at J; junction bases unmatched: 3. Per the germline V gene, CDR1 is SGHTA and CDR2 is FQGNSA. This CDR3 is CASSSRTSGADTQYF. CDR3 sequence (DNA): TGTGCCAGCAGCTCACGGACTAGCGGGGCAGATACGCAGTATTTT. The variable domain in full, completed from reference TRBV7-2 and TRBJ2-3, reads GAGVSQSPSNKVTEKGKDVELRCDPISGHTALYWYRQSLGQGLEFLIYFQGNSAPDKSGLPSDRFSAERTGGSVSTLTIQRTQQEDSAVYLCASSSRTSGADTQYFGPGTRLTVL.

The J gene is TRBJ2-7, the V gene TRBV7-3, with 8 bases matching TRBD1. After removal of 2 bases from V and 5 bases from J, the junction contained 5 bases not matched to a gene. Germline CDR1 is SGHTA and CDR2 is FQGTGA. The CDR3 has 14 residues. CDR3 nucleotides: TGTGCCAGCAGCTTAGCAGGGGGCAGTAACGAGCAGTACTTC. Translated: CASSLAGGSNEQYF. Full variable domain (outside the CDR3, taken from reference TRBV7-3 and TRBJ2-7): GAGVSQTPSNKVTEKGKYVELRCDPISGHTALYWYRQSLGQGPEFLIYFQGTGAADDSGLPNDRFFAVRPEGSVSTLKIQRTERGDSAVYLCASSLAGGSNEQYFGPGTRLTVT.

The J gene is TRBJ1-1, the V gene TRBV19, with a weak D call TRBD1 (5 bases). The ends were cut back, 2 bases at V and 1 base at J, with 11 bases in the middle. Germline V gives CDR1 LNHDA, CDR2 SQIVND (reference sequence). The CDR3 spans 15 residues. In DNA, the CDR3 is TGTGCCAGTAGTATAAGGGTACAGGCGAACACTGAAGCTTTCTTT. Its translation is CASSIRVQANTEAFF. Based on the CDR3 plus reference TRBV19 and TRBJ1-1, the full variable domain is DGGITQSPKYLFRKEGQNVTLSCEQNLNHDAMYWYRQDPGQGLRLIYYSQIVNDFQKGDIAEGYSVSREKKESFPLTVTSAQKNPTAFYLCASSIRVQANTEAFFGQGTRLTVV.

V and J are TRBV5-1 and TRBJ1-4; D gene ambiguous. Germline CDR1 reads SGHRS; CDR2 reads YFSETQ. V was pared by 0 bases and J by 6 bases, with 12 bases between. The CDR3 has 15 residues. Here the CDR3 DNA reads TGCGCCAGCAGCTTGGAACGGGGAAGTCATGAAAAACTGTTTTTT. This codes for CASSLERGSHEKLFF. Drawing the rest from reference TRBV5-1 and TRBJ1-4, the complete variable domain is KAGVTQTPRYLIKTRGQQVTLSCSPISGHRSVSWYQQTPGQGLQFLFEYFSETQRNKGNFPGRFSGRQFSNSRSEMNVSTLELGDSALYLCASSLERGSHEKLFFGSGTQLSVL.

J is TRBJ1-5 and V is TRBV12-3 or TRBV12-4; D perhaps matches TRBD1 (5 bases). The CDR3 is 13 amino acids. The V gene lost 3 bases and the J gene lost 7 bases, with 10 bases spanning the gap. The CDR3 coding sequence is TGTGCCAGCAGTTTTGGGGCAGGGCAGCCCCAGCATTTT. Translating it yields CASSFGAGQPQHF.

The rearrangement joins TRBV7-2 to TRBJ1-1; weak D call: TRBD1 (6 bases). Germline CDR1 reads SGHTA; CDR2 reads FQGNSA. The length of the CDR3 is 16 residues. V was pared by 2 bases and J by 2 bases, with 15 bases between. This chain's CDR3 is CASSLIPPQGNTEAFF. CDR3 bases: TGTGCCAGCAGCTTAATACCCCCACAGGGTAACACTGAAGCTTTCTTT.